This T cell receptor (beta chain) was sequenced in a study of blood T cells in healthy people across ages. Alongside a J-beta primer mix, a sample-barcoded 5' primer served in a second PCR lasting 7 to 11 cycles. Sequencing of every sample gave 2.5 million or more CDR3-containing paired-end reads. TCRdb processed the 5' RACE reads anew with MiXCR; each CDR3 protein has one entry. The sample lists 1.5 million to 2 million distinct CDR3 sequences; approximately 28% were seen once. Turning to this clonotype: What it binds is not known.

Each individual donor underwent a draw of about 11 milliliters of peripheral blood. Germline lookup yields CDR1 DFQATT and CDR2 SNEGSKA (reference sequence). Trimming took off 1 base at V and 4 bases at J, with 10 bases between the two ends. The CDR3 has 13 amino acids. Study results and limitations: Per million T cells, the diversity of TCR beta decreased roughly linearly as age advanced.

This receptor was obtained from a woman aged 25-40 years in good health. The J gene is TRBJ2-5, the V gene TRBV20-1; a possible D gene is TRBD1 (5 bases). Input material: blood. CDR3 residues: CSARGQGRETQYF. CDR3 DNA: TGCAGTGCTAGAGGGCAGGGAAGAGAGACCCAGTACTTC.